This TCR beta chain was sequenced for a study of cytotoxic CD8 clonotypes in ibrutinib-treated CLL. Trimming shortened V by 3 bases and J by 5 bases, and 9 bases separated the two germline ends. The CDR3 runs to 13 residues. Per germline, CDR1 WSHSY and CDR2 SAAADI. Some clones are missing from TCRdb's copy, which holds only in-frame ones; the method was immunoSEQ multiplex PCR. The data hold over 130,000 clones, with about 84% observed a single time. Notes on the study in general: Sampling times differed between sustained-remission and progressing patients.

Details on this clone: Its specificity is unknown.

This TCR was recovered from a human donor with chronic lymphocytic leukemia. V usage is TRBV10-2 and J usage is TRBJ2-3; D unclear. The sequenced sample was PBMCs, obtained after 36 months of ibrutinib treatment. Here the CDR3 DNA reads TGCGCCAGCAGTGATCAGGCGATAGATACGCAGTATTTT. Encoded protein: CASSDQAIDTQYF.